The clone carrying this T cell receptor (beta chain) occurred once. This specimen comes from a study of CD8 T cells in Susac syndrome. CDR3 size: 12 residues. The germline V gene encodes CDR1 LNHNV and CDR2 YYDKDF (reference sequence). With 0 bases removed from V and 6 bases from J, the gap between germline ends came to 6 bases. TEMRA cells were FACS-enriched, and CD8+ and CD4+ T cells were isolated negatively. cDNA came from approximately 0.5 to 1 ug RNA primed by random hexamers. Across 54 Vbeta and 13 Jbeta, TCR beta CDR3 was amplified with immunoSEQ multiplex PCR. TCRdb reprocessed the immunoSEQ multiplex PCR reads with MiXCR, giving one entry per CDR3 protein. The sample records roughly 150,000 distinct CDR3 sequences, 85% to 95% being singletons.

What was sequenced was CD4+ T cells from PBMCs. The chain employs TRBV15 and TRBJ2-7; D remains ambiguous. The receptor was derived from a human donor with Susac syndrome. The DNA of the CDR3 is TGTGCCACCAGCAGAGATGGTTTCGAGCAGTACTTC. This codes for CATSRDGFEQYF. Looking up the rest from reference TRBV15 and TRBJ2-7 gives the full variable domain: DAMVIQNPRYQVTQFGKPVTLSCSQTLNHNVMYWYQQKSSQAPKLLFHYYDKDFNNEADTPDNFQSRRPNTSFCFLDIRSPGLGDTAMYLCATSRDGFEQYFGPGTRLTVT.